This T cell receptor beta chain was retrieved from a study of T cell responses to AZD1222 COVID-19 vaccine. To note about this clone: Its antigen remains unknown.

Germline V CDR1 and CDR2: SGHNT, YYREEE (reference sequence). This CDR3 contains 15 residues. Trimming took 3 bases from V and 4 from J; bases not matched to a gene: 7. Findings and limits, study-wide: The donor cohort was predominantly white British with a female majority, and clonal diversity may have been underestimated.

The protocol was immunoSEQ multiplex PCR, while the TCRdb copy is restricted to in-frame clones and leaves out a portion. The table has over 120,000 clones, about 86% seen once. The chain couples TRBV5-4 to TRBJ1-2, with 9 positions matching TRBD1. This TCR was sampled from an adult who received the AZD1222 COVID-19 vaccine. Sequenced material: peripheral blood, taken 28 days after the second AZD1222 dose. CDR3 amino acids: CASSYGTGIFYGYTF. CDR3 in DNA: TGTGCCAGCAGCTACGGGACAGGGATCTTCTATGGCTACACCTTC.